The entry below gives a single T cell receptor beta chain sequence along with its context. There is no known antigen for this receptor. No quality values exist for individual bases; no much larger clone is one base distant. Each collaborating institution followed its own protocols to collect whole blood in K2EDTA tubes. For TCRbeta analysis, collaborator samples were shipped as frozen whole blood, as isolated PBMCs, or as DNA extracted from either sample type. The entry originates in a study of blood T cell repertoires in COVID-19 (dated by TCRdb to about 2020). Study-wide context: Samples covering the acute and convalescent phases of COVID-19 were provided by collaborators in the United States, Italy and Spain. The material from the prospective study consisted of cDNA or gDNA derived from T cells, B-cell-depleted T cells, or PBMCs. Deeply sampled blood TCRbeta repertoires from subjects exposed to, actively infected with, or recovered from COVID-19 were included in the dataset. The repertoires were made available in a free public database intended to serve as a resource for research on the immune response to SARS-CoV-2. The samples were drawn from two sources: the first 160 participants of the ongoing ImmuneRACE study, and 1,000 to 1,500 subjects contributed by 6 global collaborators. Nearly every sample came with metadata listing a de-identified subject ID, COVID-19 status, age in years and sex. Where HLA class I and class II types were available, the types were taken from metadata supplied by the sample provider, not from assay-based typing.

Findings and caveats that apply to the study as a whole: The amount of clinical and demographic metadata varied by source and participant and was provided uncurated.

TCRbeta CDR3 regions were amplified from genomic DNA by means of the immunoSEQ Assay, a bias-controlled multiplex PCR. The study's own analysis went as follows. The number of nucleated cells in each sample was estimated from the amplification of reference gene primers within the assay. To quantify the absolute abundance of each unique TCRbeta CDR3 rearrangement, sequence reads were collapsed and filtered. For each sample, productive Simpson clonality was calculated as the square root of Simpson's diversity index over productive rearrangements. TCRdb took over this immuneACCESS table, retaining in-frame rearrangements with V and J assigned. Such tables are incomplete; in checked studies, under half of the missing clones stem from an unresolved V gene, and the remainder is unexplained. V, J and clone size were drawn from that table, and D and trimming were deduced from the DNA. The sample table contains roughly 70,000 clones; only one count was recorded for about four fifths of them. The ten biggest clones cover around 9.6% of the sample.

Specimen: peripheral blood. This TCR was recovered from a human donor in a cohort sampled during active COVID-19.

The DNA sequence is TGTGCCAGCAGTTACTCTAGCGGGAGGGGGGATACGCAGTATTTT. Translated, this is CASSYSSGRGDTQYF. The sequence is built from TRBV6-5 and TRBJ2-3, and TRBD2 matches 11 of the central bases. Relative to germline, V is missing 0 bases and J is missing 6 bases, with 2 bases of the junction outside any gene match. The germline V gene supplies CDR1 MNHEY and CDR2 SVGAGI. Reading from cysteine to phenylalanine, the CDR3 counts 15 amino acids. This entry keeps only the CDR3 DNA: 45 bases, framed from base 1.